This T cell receptor beta chain was obtained from a study of long-term antiretroviral therapy in people with HIV. The libraries were made with immunoSEQ v3.0 at survey level. Some clones are missing from TCRdb's copy, which holds only in-frame ones; the method was immunoSEQ multiplex PCR. The sample lists some 40,000 clones; about 95% were seen once. CDR1 is SNHLY and CDR2 is FYNNEI in the germline V gene. CDR3 length: 14 residues. Losses at the gene ends were 7 bases for V and 5 bases for J; bases not matched to a gene: 9. The sequenced sample was unsorted PBMCs, obtained 9.2 years after starting antiretroviral therapy. V is TRBV2 and J is TRBJ1-1; 8 positions agree with TRBD1. The clonotype comes from a young man with HIV. The CDR3 here is CASTSSGGETEAFF. As DNA, the CDR3 is TGTGCCAGCACCTCCTCAGGGGGCGAGACTGAAGCTTTCTTT.